The entry below describes one T cell receptor (beta chain). Its binding antigen is unknown. Per-nucleotide qualities are absent, and no much larger clonotype sits a single base away. The cohort consisted of hundreds of healthy bone marrow donors. At the time of sampling, all cohort members were nominally healthy, though unrecorded immune exposures were likely present. The donor was CMV seropositive and was included in the group of some 290 seropositive cohort members. A peripheral blood sample was provided by each donor, and peripheral blood mononuclear cells were used for TCR beta sequencing. The Qiagen DNeasy Blood Extraction Kit was used to extract genomic DNA from the blood cell samples. This specimen belongs to a study of cytomegalovirus exposure and HLA in healthy donors (dated by TCRdb to 2015 to 2018). Broadly, across the study: An earlier analysis of some 550 of the donors reported roughly 270 Gb of sequence data and around 110 million unique TCR beta sequences from 150 million to 200 million T cells. Across 398 genotyped donors of the cohort, an average of approximately 240,000 unique TCR beta nucleotide sequences per donor were sequenced, and 15% to 20% of those sequences were non-productive. Four to six DR-DQ haplotypes were handled as single units for association and clustering, since linkage in the cohort was strong. In an earlier analysis of 587 of the donors, high-throughput TCR beta sequencing was used to judge whether each TCR beta V gene segment behaved as functional or pseudogenic. The T cell repertoires of some 670 subjects were profiled by immunosequencing and related to cytomegalovirus serostatus. In a later genetic analysis, genome-wide SNP genotypes for about three fifths of the roughly 670 donors were used, and that subset was treated as a discovery cohort. The number of donors typed differed by locus, with roughly 629-640 for A, B, C, DRB1 and DQB1, more than 500 for DQA1, 600 to 610 for DPA1, and 472 for DPB1. To predict cytomegalovirus infection status, the study brought together high-throughput TCR immunosequencing, statistical association of individual TCRs with disease status, and machine learning. Donor age, sex, ethnicity and CMV serostatus were compiled together with the repertoire data. To study patterns of TCR occurrence, a later analysis re-analyzed previously published TCR beta repertoires from around 660 donors and added high-resolution HLA genotyping. Class I and class II HLA loci were covered by the typing at four-digit resolution. The study aimed to test whether signatures of past pathogen exposure could be identified by cataloging public T cell receptors. An early release covering roughly 640 HLA-typed donors comprised 300 to 350 gigabases of sequencing data and tens of millions of unique TCR sequences. In addition to the first cohort of 666 subjects, a separate validation cohort of 120 different subjects was used. Of the 300 to 500 genotyped donors, approximately 81% were placed in the genetic ancestry cluster associated with self-reported Caucasian donors. Rather than using new phenotypic data, the later analysis identified candidate immune exposures from TCR beta sequences and from how often those sequences occurred across donors. All discovery cohort repertoires had been generated on a single sequencing platform. The paper's findings and limits, for the study overall: Immune exposure information for the cohort was limited to CMV serostatus. Linkage disequilibrium might explain the correlated functional status among segregating V segments, but an unknown experimental factor could not be ruled out. When HLA alleles, especially DR and DQ, strongly co-occurred, TCR associations were difficult to assign to individual alleles. Some IMGT-functional V segments, including TRBV6-2 and TRBV6-3, could not be told apart with the 87-base-pair reads, so those segments were excluded. At a false discovery rate of 0.05, a later analysis linked some 18,000 TCR beta sequences to specific HLA alleles. Most TCR sequences were seen in very few donors, while some public TCRs were found in many individuals. A few of the identified cytomegalovirus-associated TCR beta chains were confirmed in vitro to be specific for cytomegalovirus antigens. In this cohort, only TCR beta chains were sequenced, and detectable features were limited by the absence of alpha or paired-chain data. A later genetic analysis associated a missense DCLRE1C variant with V-gene and J-gene trimming of TCR beta chains, and an independent cohort replicated the association. In an earlier analysis of roughly 560 of the donors, most TCR beta V segments were observed in productive rearrangements about 90% or about 30% of the time, broadly matching IMGT annotations. A cluster of highly shared sequence variants was judged likely to represent a technical artifact of the sequencing pipeline. Roughly uniform sequencing depth across donors was assumed in presence/absence analyses, although this assumption may not hold. In a later analysis, TCR association rates were found to vary across HLA loci, with the most associated TCRs seen for DRB1 alleles and the fewest for HLA-C alleles. In a later analysis, several top co-occurrence clusters were reported to appear linked to parvovirus B19, influenza, CMV and Epstein-Barr virus. Because HLA typing was missing for some donors at each locus, association tests included only the typed subset. In a later analysis, HLA-associated TCR beta chains showed more clonal expansion and lower generation probabilities than non-associated chains that were equally common. The earlier analysis of a few hundred of the donors excluded some 15 rarely observed V segments, including chromosome 9 orphons, because counts were too low. A total of 150 or so TCR beta chains were listed by the study as associated with cytomegalovirus. According to a later analysis, most CMV-associated TCR beta chains appeared to be HLA-restricted, and the HLA associations seemed to be driven largely by CMV exposure. It was suggested by the authors that the approach could potentially be generalized to other disease states and immunological phenotypes. A later genetic analysis reported fewer N-insertions in productive TCRs among donors in an Asian-associated ancestry cluster than the roughly 690-donor mean. The classifier was reported to diagnose cytomegalovirus status with high specificity and sensitivity in both the original cohort and the validation cohort. A further reported finding was that TCR beta sequences accurately predicted the HLA-A and HLA-B alleles for most subjects in the first cohort.

Receptor libraries were prepared by the immunoSEQ multiplex PCR assay. The multiplex PCR relied on a mix of 60 forward primers for TCR Vbeta segments and 13 reverse primers for TCR Jbeta segments. Amplification of the CDR3 region of rearranged TCR beta genes was performed with a multiplex PCR assay on genomic DNA. The amplified TCR beta libraries were sequenced on the Illumina HiSeq System as 87-base-pair reads. The study's processing was this. A later analysis tallied tens of millions of unique TCR beta chains across the 700 or so repertoires, and approximately 12 million of those chains were shared by two or more donors. Raw reads were error-corrected and collapsed into unique sequences with a nearest-neighbor algorithm that merged closely related sequences to remove PCR and sequencing errors. Alignment of CDR3 sequences to IMGT reference sequences was used to assign V, D and J gene segments. For a sequence to be retained, a match of at least six nucleotides to both a V gene segment and a J gene segment was required. A rearrangement counted as productive if the CDR3 had no stop codons and remained in frame with V and J, and every other rearrangement counted as non-productive. CDR3 was defined according to IMGT convention as the region running from the second conserved V-encoded cysteine to the conserved J-encoded phenylalanine. Sequences without an unambiguous match to a single V gene segment were excluded from the earlier analysis of about 640 of the donors. An earlier analysis of around 600 of the donors classified V segments as functional when productive rearrangements were above 56.7% and as segregating when the standard deviation between donors was above 5%. To diagnose cytomegalovirus status from the catalog of TCR beta chain sequences, a statistical classification framework was built. V and J gene assignment, in a later analysis, came from comparing TCR nucleotide sequences with IMGT/GENE-DB human TR gene sequences. A later analysis assigned CDR3 sequences and most-parsimonious VDJ recombination scenarios with the TCRdist pipeline. In a later analysis, each TCR beta chain was defined by its CDR3 amino acid sequence together with its V-gene family, and reads lacking a unique V-gene family were excluded. A later analysis removed several hundred highly shared, low-generation-probability nucleotide sequences to deal with suspected cross-contamination and a sequencing artifact. In a later analysis, a clonal expansion index was calculated for each public chain from normalized within-repertoire ranks of inferred template counts. In a later analysis, generation probabilities were computed with a VDJ recombination model fitted to out-of-frame rearrangements, and the resulting probabilities were checked against IGoR. In a later analysis, TCR-TCR, TCR-HLA and TCR-CMV co-occurrence was scored with hypergeometric tests, and a repertoire-size bias correction was applied to TCR pairs. To estimate false discovery rates, a later analysis permuted the HLA or CMV assignments 20 times. A later analysis grouped co-occurring TCRs with DBSCAN, adding TCRdist sequence similarity when clustering within HLA-allele-positive subsets. Repertoires with fewer than 30,000 or more than 120,000 public chains were left out of co-occurrence clustering, as were a few repertoires with anomalous nucleotide sharing. This immuneACCESS table, as held by TCRdb, lists in-frame sequences with V and J called but not all clones. Of the missing ones, under half trace to an unresolved V gene in checked studies; the others have no known cause. That table supplies the V and J calls and clone size; D and trimming were determined from the DNA. Counted in this sample were almost 90,000 clones; 85% of them appeared once. Clones ranked in the top ten supply 7.4% of the sample.

The CDR3, cysteine through phenylalanine, is 14 amino acids long. Only the CDR3 portion is preserved as DNA: 42 bases, with reading frame beginning at the first base. Trimming at the junction amounts to 1 base on V and 2 bases on J, and the germline ends lie 8 bases apart. CDR1 is given as SGDLS and CDR2 as YYNGEE, both from the germline V gene. Recombination connected TRBV9 to TRBJ2-3; the D gene is possibly TRBD2, with 5 bases matching. The sequence was collected from a man aged 35-49 years in good health and CMV-seropositive. The sequenced sample was PBMCs. The CDR3 region: CASSVSGDTDTQYF. The nucleotide sequence is given as TGTGCCAGCAGCGTATCCGGGGACACAGATACGCAGTATTTT.